These 20 T cell receptor beta chains share one sample of origin, sequenced in a study of human thymus T cells. Profiled with immunoSEQ multiplex PCR; TCRdb holds only in-frame clones, not every one. The sample consists of 100,000 to 150,000 clones, 90% to 95% of them appearing once. Thymic tissue was derived from resections collected during corrective heart surgery. Sequenced sample: thymus tissue. All receptors come from a boy under two years old with a congenital heart defect but otherwise immunologically healthy.

This clone was seen once. The V call is TRBV30, the J call TRBJ1-6, with 7 bases aligning to TRBD1. From germline, CDR1 is GTSNPN and CDR2 SVGIG (reference sequence). The J segment lost 0 bases and the V segment lost 8 bases, leaving 7 bases of the junction unmatched. CDR3 length equals 15 residues. The CDR3 DNA reads TGTGCCGAGGGGAGGGACAGCTCCTATAATTCACCCCTCCACTTT. Translation: CAEGRDSSYNSPLHF.

This clone was seen a few times. The V call is TRBV4-1, the J call TRBJ1-4, with D possibly being TRBD1 (5 bases). Germline V lookup: CDR1 MGHRA, CDR2 YSYEKL. V dropped 0 bases and J dropped 7 bases, with 27 bases sitting between them. This CDR3 is 20 amino acids long. CDR3 residues: CASSQDTQMGTVRSPEKLFF. The CDR3 DNA reads TGCGCCAGCAGCCAAGATACTCAAATGGGGACGGTCCGATCCCCTGAAAAACTGTTTTTT.

This clone was picked up a small number of times. The rearrangement joins TRBV4-3 to TRBJ1-2; unclear D gene. Trimming pared 4 bases from V and 4 bases from J, leaving 13 bases between. Germline CDR1 is LGHNA and CDR2 is YSLEER. The CDR3 extends over 14 amino acids. CDR3: CASSPTAEIYGYTF. Written as DNA, the CDR3 is TGCGCCAGCAGCCCAACAGCTGAGATCTATGGCTACACCTTC.

The chain is built from TRBV25-1 and TRBJ1-5; a possible D gene is TRBD1 (5 bases). The CDR3 extends over 14 amino acids. Per the germline V gene, CDR1 is MGHDK and CDR2 is SYGVNS. Deletions cut 4 bases from V and 3 bases from J, with 10 bases between. Here the CDR3 reads CASSGGAANQPQHF. The CDR3, as DNA: TGTGCCAGCAGTGGAGGGGCGGCCAATCAGCCCCAGCATTTT.

The chain recombines TRBV7-3 with TRBJ2-1; D is perhaps TRBD2 (6 bases). Per germline, CDR1 SGHTA and CDR2 FQGTGA. Trimming stripped 3 bases from V and 5 bases from J, with 8 bases between. The length of the CDR3 is 13 residues. The DNA for the CDR3 is TGTGCCAGCAGCTTGCGGACTAACAATGAGCAGTTCTTC. Residues: CASSLRTNNEQFF.

The V gene is TRBV6-1, the J gene TRBJ1-1; D perhaps matches TRBD1 (5 bases). The CDR3 extends over 12 amino acids. Trimming left V 8 bases short and J 3 bases short, with 10 bases between. Per germline, CDR1 MNHNS and CDR2 SASEGT. CDR3 loop: CASGDGYTEAFF. CDR3 sequence (DNA): TGTGCCAGCGGGGACGGTTACACTGAAGCTTTCTTT.

The CDR3, as DNA: TGTGCCAGTAGTATGGGGCCCGGACGGTACAATGAGCAGTTCTTC. Translating it yields CASSMGPGRYNEQFF. V gene TRBV19 combines with J gene TRBJ2-1; D may be TRBD1 (5 bases). The CDR3 spans 15 residues. CDR1 and CDR2 from the germline V gene are LNHDA and SQIVND (reference sequence). The V end was cut by 3 bases, the J end by 4 bases, with 13 bases between. The full variable domain, rest sourced from reference TRBV19 and TRBJ2-1, is DGGITQSPKYLFRKEGQNVTLSCEQNLNHDAMYWYRQDPGQGLRLIYYSQIVNDFQKGDIAEGYSVSREKKESFPLTVTSAQKNPTAFYLCASSMGPGRYNEQFFGPGTRLTVL.

The rearrangement uses TRBV4-1 and TRBJ1-6, with D hard to call. Trimming removed 4 bases at V and 4 bases at J, with 11 bases between. Germline V gene sequence: CDR1 MGHRA, CDR2 YSYEKL. CDR3 length: 15 residues. The CDR3 loop is CASSRRALYNSPLHF. The CDR3 bases are TGCGCCAGCAGCCGACGCGCGCTTTATAATTCACCCCTCCACTTT.

This sequence joins TRBV2 and TRBJ2-2; 9 bases agree with TRBD1. The CDR3 is 16 residues long. Germline V CDR1 and CDR2: SNHLY, FYNNEI. Germline trimming cut 4 bases from V and 3 bases from J; bases unmatched to any gene: 6. CDR3 sequence: CASSVRTGADTGELFF. DNA of the CDR3: TGTGCCAGCAGTGTCAGGACAGGGGCCGACACCGGGGAGCTGTTTTTT.

The gene calls are TRBV7-9 and TRBJ2-1; 9 bases agree with TRBD2. The CDR3 is 18 residues long. The J segment lost 5 bases and the V segment lost 5 bases, leaving 16 bases of the junction unmatched. The germline V gene has CDR1 SEHNR and CDR2 FQNEAQ (reference sequence). CDR3 sequence: CASSPSKTGREGDNEQFF. CDR3 DNA sequence: TGTGCCAGCAGCCCTAGTAAGACAGGGCGGGAGGGAGACAATGAGCAGTTCTTC.

This clone appeared a single time. The rearrangement uses TRBV19 and TRBJ1-6; D ambiguous. The V gene's germline CDR1 is LNHDA and CDR2 SQIVND (reference sequence). V lost 4 bases, J lost 0 bases, and 10 bases lay in between. The CDR3 is 16 residues long. The CDR3 sequence: CASSTPDGSYNSPLHF. DNA for the CDR3: TGTGCCAGTAGTACACCGGACGGCTCCTATAATTCACCCCTCCACTTT.

The chain is built from TRBV5-1 and TRBJ2-5, with 12 bases lining up with TRBD1. Germline lookup yields CDR1 SGHRS and CDR2 YFSETQ. The CDR3 extends over 16 amino acids. J lost 5 bases, V lost 0 bases, and 5 bases had no gene match. The chain's CDR3 is CASSLGGQGAKETQYF. Here the CDR3 DNA reads TGCGCCAGCAGCTTGGGGGGACAGGGGGCTAAGGAGACCCAGTACTTC.

This chain links TRBV18 with TRBJ2-5; 11 nucleotides match TRBD2. CDR1 is KGHSH, CDR2 LQKENI, per germline. The J segment lost 0 bases and the V segment lost 2 bases, leaving 8 bases of the junction unmatched. CDR3 length: 18 residues. The CDR3 DNA reads as TGTGCCAGCTCACCAGAGTCGGGGGGACTAGCGGACCAAGAGACCCAGTACTTC. Translation gives CASSPESGGLADQETQYF.

In its sample, this clone was seen once. J is TRBJ2-5 and V is TRBV4-2; D is ambiguous. CDR1 LGHNA and CDR2 YNFKEQ come from the germline V gene. Trimming took off 0 bases at V and 5 bases at J, with 13 bases between the two ends. The CDR3 has 15 amino acids. CDR3 in DNA: TGTGCCAGCAGCCAAGATAAGAGGCTAGGGGAGACCCAGTACTTC. Its protein is CASSQDKRLGETQYF.

The CDR3 is CASSIEGGLVGETQYF. CDR3 coding DNA: TGTGCCAGTAGTATAGAAGGGGGACTAGTAGGAGAGACCCAGTACTTC. V and J are TRBV19 and TRBJ2-5, with 8 positions matching TRBD2. This CDR3 region has 16 residues. V lost 0 bases to trimming and J lost 4 bases; unmatched junction nucleotides: 7. Germline-derived CDR1 and CDR2 are LNHDA and SQIVND (reference sequence). The complete variable domain, with remaining parts taken from reference TRBV19 and TRBJ2-5, reads DGGITQSPKYLFRKEGQNVTLSCEQNLNHDAMYWYRQDPGQGLRLIYYSQIVNDFQKGDIAEGYSVSREKKESFPLTVTSAQKNPTAFYLCASSIEGGLVGETQYFGPGTRLLVL.

The chain links TRBV11-1 to TRBJ1-1, with no clear D. CDR1 and CDR2 from the germline V gene are SGHAT and FQDESV (reference sequence). There are 13 residues in the CDR3. Trimming took 2 bases from V and 5 from J, leaving 9 bases between them. The CDR3 loop reads CASSLLMVTEAFF. The DNA of the CDR3 is TGTGCCAGCAGCTTACTCATGGTTACTGAAGCTTTCTTT. Full variable domain (outside the CDR3, taken from reference TRBV11-1 and TRBJ1-1): EAEVAQSPRYKITEKSQAVAFWCDPISGHATLYWYRQILGQGPELLVQFQDESVVDDSQLPKDRFSAERLKGVDSTLKIQPAELGDSAMYLCASSLLMVTEAFFGQGTRLTVV.

The V and J genes are TRBV5-1 and TRBJ2-5; a possible D gene is TRBD1 (6 bases). From germline, CDR1 is SGHRS and CDR2 YFSETQ. The germline V and J ends were trimmed by 4 bases and 5 bases, with 15 bases remaining between them. There are 14 residues in the CDR3. The CDR3, as DNA: TGCGCCAGCAGCGGAGACAGGTTCAAGGAGACCCAGTACTTC. Its translation is CASSGDRFKETQYF.

In its sample, this clone was seen once. The chain has TRBV6-5 and TRBJ2-3, with a possible D match to TRBD2 (6 bases). The CDR3 is 13 residues long. CDR1 MNHEY and CDR2 SVGAGI come from the germline V gene. Trimming stripped 8 bases from V and 2 bases from J, with 11 bases between. The CDR3 DNA sequence: TGTGCCAGCTGGACGGGAGACACAGATACGCAGTATTTT. It codes for CASWTGDTDTQYF.

The V and J genes are TRBV19 and TRBJ2-1; no firm D call. V gave up 1 base and J gave up 4 bases, with 8 bases separating them. The CDR3 extends over 14 amino acids. CDR1 and CDR2 from the germline V gene are LNHDA and SQIVND (reference sequence). CDR3 amino acids: CASSIGRTYNEQFF. The CDR3 bases are TGTGCCAGTAGTATAGGCAGGACGTACAATGAGCAGTTCTTC.

This chain links TRBV23-1 with TRBJ2-3; D is perhaps TRBD2 (5 bases). TRBV23-1 is known as an ORF, though its function is uncertain. V was shortened by 11 bases and J by 1 base, with 10 bases between the two germline ends. The CDR3 contains 12 residues. The CDR3 protein is CARRMRTDTQYF. DNA of the CDR3: TGCGCCCGGAGGATGCGCACAGATACGCAGTATTTT.